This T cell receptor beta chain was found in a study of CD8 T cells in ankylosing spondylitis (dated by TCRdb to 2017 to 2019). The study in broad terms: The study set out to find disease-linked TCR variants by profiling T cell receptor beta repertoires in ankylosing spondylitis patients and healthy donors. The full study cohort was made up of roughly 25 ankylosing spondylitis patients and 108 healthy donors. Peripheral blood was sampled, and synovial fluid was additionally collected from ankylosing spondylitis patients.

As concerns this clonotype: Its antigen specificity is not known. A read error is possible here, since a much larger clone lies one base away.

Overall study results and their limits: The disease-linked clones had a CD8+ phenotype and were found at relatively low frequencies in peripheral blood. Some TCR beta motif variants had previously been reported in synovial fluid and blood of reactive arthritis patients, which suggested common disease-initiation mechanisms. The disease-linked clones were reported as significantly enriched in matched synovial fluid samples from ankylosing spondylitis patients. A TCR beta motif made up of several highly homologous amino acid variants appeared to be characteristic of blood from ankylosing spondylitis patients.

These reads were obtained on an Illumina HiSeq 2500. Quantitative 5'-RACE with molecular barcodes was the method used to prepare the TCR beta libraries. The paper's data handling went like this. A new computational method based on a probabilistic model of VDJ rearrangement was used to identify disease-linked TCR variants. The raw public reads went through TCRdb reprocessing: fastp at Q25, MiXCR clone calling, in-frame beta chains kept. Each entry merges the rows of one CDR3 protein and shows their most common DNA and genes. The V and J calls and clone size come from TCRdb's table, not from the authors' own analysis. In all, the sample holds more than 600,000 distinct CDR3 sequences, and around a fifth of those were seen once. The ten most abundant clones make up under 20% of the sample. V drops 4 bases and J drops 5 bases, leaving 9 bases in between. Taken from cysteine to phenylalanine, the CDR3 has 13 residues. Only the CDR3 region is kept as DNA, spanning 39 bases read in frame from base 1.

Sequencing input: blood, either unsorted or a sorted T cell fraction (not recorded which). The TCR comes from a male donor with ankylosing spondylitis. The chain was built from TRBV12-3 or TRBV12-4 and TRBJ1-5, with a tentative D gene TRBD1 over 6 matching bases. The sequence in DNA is TGTGCCAGCAGTTACAGGGACGATCAGCCCCAGCATTTT. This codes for CASSYRDDQPQHF.